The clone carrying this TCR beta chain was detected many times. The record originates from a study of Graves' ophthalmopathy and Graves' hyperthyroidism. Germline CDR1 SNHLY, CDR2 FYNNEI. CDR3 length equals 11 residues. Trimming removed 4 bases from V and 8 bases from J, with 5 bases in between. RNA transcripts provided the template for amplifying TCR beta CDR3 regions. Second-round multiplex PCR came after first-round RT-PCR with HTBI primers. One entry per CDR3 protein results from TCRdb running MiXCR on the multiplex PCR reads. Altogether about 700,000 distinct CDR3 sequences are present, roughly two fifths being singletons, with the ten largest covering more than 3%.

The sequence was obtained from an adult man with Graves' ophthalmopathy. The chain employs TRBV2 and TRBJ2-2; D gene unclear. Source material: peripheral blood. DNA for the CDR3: TGTGCCAGCAGTGGTGGTGGGGAGCTGTTTTTT. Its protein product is CASSGGGELFF. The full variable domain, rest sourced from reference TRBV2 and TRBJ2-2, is EPEVTQTPSHQVTQMGQEVILRCVPISNHLYFYWYRQILGQKVEFLVSFYNNEISEKSEIFDDQFSVERPDGSNFTLKIRSTKLEDSAMYFCASSGGGELFFGEGSRLTVL.